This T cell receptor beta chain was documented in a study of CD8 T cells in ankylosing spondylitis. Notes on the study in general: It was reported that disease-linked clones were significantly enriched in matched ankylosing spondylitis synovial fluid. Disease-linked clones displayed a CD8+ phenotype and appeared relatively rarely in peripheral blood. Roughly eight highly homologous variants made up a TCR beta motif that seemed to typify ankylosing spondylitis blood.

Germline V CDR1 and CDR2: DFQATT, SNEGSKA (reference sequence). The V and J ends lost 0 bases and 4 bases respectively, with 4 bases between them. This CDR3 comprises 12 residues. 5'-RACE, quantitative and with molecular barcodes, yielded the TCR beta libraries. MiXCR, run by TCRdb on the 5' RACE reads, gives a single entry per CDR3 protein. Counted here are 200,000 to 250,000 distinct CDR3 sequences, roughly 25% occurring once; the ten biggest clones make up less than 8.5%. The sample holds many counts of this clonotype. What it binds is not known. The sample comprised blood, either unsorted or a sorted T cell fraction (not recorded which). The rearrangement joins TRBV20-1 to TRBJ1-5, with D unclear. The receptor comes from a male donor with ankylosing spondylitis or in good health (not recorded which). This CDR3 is CSARDPNQPQHF. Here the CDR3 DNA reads TGCAGTGCTAGAGACCCGAATCAGCCCCAGCATTTT.